The source of this TCR beta chain is a study of graft-versus-host responses after intestinal transplantation. About the research overall: Multivisceral, liver-intestinal, or isolated intestinal transplants were given to recipients. Anti-thymocyte globulin induction, then tacrolimus and steroids for 3 to 4 years, went to all recipients.

On this clone: What it binds is unknown.

Study-wide results and limits: Allograft clonal ratios (graft-versus-host to host-versus-graft) were high in patients who had graft-donor T cell macrochimerism. GvH clones were identified in recipient marrow, with some first appearing in ileum or blood.

This CDR3 has 16 residues. CDR1 is LNHDA and CDR2 is SQIVND in the germline V gene (reference sequence). With 5 bases removed from V and 4 bases from J, the gap between germline ends came to 18 bases. The table came from immunoSEQ multiplex PCR; TCRdb's copy has only in-frame clones and leaves some out. There are about 89,000 clones in the sample; roughly nine tenths occur only once, and about 0.1% lies in the top ten. The rearrangement uses TRBV19 and TRBJ1-5; weak D call: TRBD1 (5 bases). The TCR was taken from a human donor who received an intestinal transplant. Sequences were derived from unstimulated CD4+ T cells sorted from spleen or lymph node cells, sampled before intestinal transplant. The DNA for the CDR3 is TGTGCCAGTAGTTATACTTGGCGCGCAGGGAATCAGCCCCAGCATTTT. Translated, it gives CASSYTWRAGNQPQHF.